The 20 T cell receptor beta chains given below trace back to one sample, sequenced in a study of shared clonotypes between healthy human individuals. Naive CD8 cells, CD45RO-negative and positively selected for CCR7, excluded terminally differentiated effector memory CD45RA+ cells. Profiled with immunoSEQ multiplex PCR; TCRdb holds only in-frame clones, not every one. In the table there are about 2 million clones, approximately 95% of which are singletons. The material sequenced was naive CD8+ T cells sorted from blood. The receptors come from a man younger than 35 in good health.

This chain uses TRBV5-5 with TRBJ2-7, with D possibly being TRBD1 (5 bases). CDR1 and CDR2 from the germline V gene are SGHKS and YYEKEE (reference sequence). The CDR3 has 14 residues. The germline V and J ends were trimmed by 0 bases and 6 bases, with 13 bases remaining between them. The CDR3 sequence is CASSLEGNKVEQYF. The CDR3 coding sequence is TGTGCCAGCAGCTTGGAGGGGAATAAGGTCGAGCAGTACTTC.

The chain carries TRBV11-2 and TRBJ2-5; the match to TRBD2 covers 10 bases. This CDR3 has 15 residues. The germline CDR1 and CDR2 sequences are SGHAT and FQNNGV. The trim removed 5 bases at V and 1 base at J, leaving 4 bases unmatched. The CDR3 region is CASSLAGETQETQYF. DNA for the CDR3: TGTGCCAGCAGCCTAGCGGGGGAAACCCAAGAGACCCAGTACTTC.

Turning to this clone: Within the sample, other DNA sequences also encode this same CDR3. The genes are TRBV27 and TRBJ2-2, with a weak D call TRBD1 (5 bases). In germline, CDR1 is MNHEY, CDR2 SMNVEV (reference sequence). The CDR3 is made up of 13 amino acids. Trimming removed 0 bases from V and 8 bases from J, with 7 bases in between. CDR3: CASSLSGVGELFF. The CDR3 nucleotides read TGTGCCAGCAGTTTATCAGGGGTTGGGGAGCTGTTTTTT.

Here the CDR3 DNA reads TGTGCCAGCAGCGTAGGCAACCTCGCTTCGAACACCGGGGAGCTGTTTTTT. This sequence encodes CASSVGNLASNTGELFF. The J gene is TRBJ2-2, the V gene TRBV9; D ambiguous. Looked up from germline, CDR1 is SGDLS and CDR2 is YYNGEE. This CDR3 spans 17 amino acids. The V end was cut by 0 bases, the J end by 0 bases, with 12 bases between.

Points on this clone: Other DNA sequences in the sample encode the same CDR3. This chain connects TRBV4-1 to TRBJ2-1; a possible D gene is TRBD2 (6 bases). Germline values: CDR1 MGHRA, CDR2 YSYEKL. V was pared by 0 bases and J by 4 bases, with 10 bases between. This CDR3 has 15 residues. The CDR3 DNA sequence: TGCGCCAGCAGCCAAGAACGGGACTCATACAATGAGCAGTTCTTC. Encoded protein: CASSQERDSYNEQFF.

Worth noting for this clone: The same CDR3 can be traced to other DNA sequences in this sample. CDR3 loop: CASSWTGGSYEQYF. In DNA, the CDR3 is TGTGCCAGCAGTTGGACAGGGGGCTCCTACGAGCAGTACTTC. The chain links TRBV2 to TRBJ2-7; 10 bases are shared with TRBD1. The CDR3 spans 14 residues. The ends lost 5 bases at V and 0 bases at J; junction bases unmatched: 1. CDR1 SNHLY and CDR2 FYNNEI come from the germline V gene.

The chain links TRBV6-5 to TRBJ1-1, with D perhaps matching TRBD1 (5 bases). The CDR3 has 13 amino acids. V was pared by 4 bases and J by 4 bases, with 10 bases between. CDR1 is MNHEY, CDR2 SVGAGI, per germline. The CDR3 bases are TGTGCCAGCAGTTTAGGGGTGGGCACTGAAGCTTTCTTT. Its translation is CASSLGVGTEAFF.

The chain recombines TRBV2 with TRBJ1-1, with 7 bases aligning to TRBD1. The CDR3 totals 13 residues. V shed 11 bases, J shed 2 bases, and the junction held 8 bases outside the gene matches. Germline CDR1 reads SNHLY; CDR2 reads FYNNEI. The CDR3 region is CAGTGEGNTEAFF. CDR3 nucleotides: TGTGCCGGTACAGGGGAGGGCAACACTGAAGCTTTCTTT. Full variable domain (rest looked up from reference TRBV2 and TRBJ1-1): EPEVTQTPSHQVTQMGQEVILRCVPISNHLYFYWYRQILGQKVEFLVSFYNNEISEKSEIFDDQFSVERPDGSNFTLKIRSTKLEDSAMYFCAGTGEGNTEAFFGQGTRLTVV.

The chain has TRBV10-3 and TRBJ2-1; 9 positions agree with TRBD2. CDR3 size: 17 residues. Trimming took 0 bases from V and 3 from J; bases not matched to a gene: 6. Germline assignment: CDR1 ENHRY and CDR2 SYGVKD. The CDR3 sequence: CAISESKASGDYNEQFF. The CDR3 bases are TGTGCCATCAGTGAGTCGAAAGCTAGCGGGGACTACAATGAGCAGTTCTTC.

This chain links TRBV9 with TRBJ2-2; D uncertain. Trimming removed 2 bases from V and 6 bases from J, with 8 bases in between. From germline, CDR1 is SGDLS and CDR2 YYNGEE. This CDR3 has 13 residues. The chain's CDR3 is CASSVEWSGELFF. The CDR3, as DNA: TGTGCCAGCAGCGTGGAGTGGTCCGGGGAGCTGTTTTTT.

The chain uses TRBV7-9 and TRBJ2-7, with no clear D. The CDR3 spans 11 residues. Between the trimmed V and J ends, which lost 4 bases and 6 bases, there was a span of 7 bases. Germline lookup yields CDR1 SEHNR and CDR2 FQNEAQ (reference sequence). The CDR3 nucleotides are TGTGCCAGCAGCTATGGACGCGAGCAGTACTTC. Translated: CASSYGREQYF. Based on the CDR3 plus reference TRBV7-9 and TRBJ2-7, the full variable domain is DTGVSQNPRHKITKRGQNVTFRCDPISEHNRLYWYRQTLGQGPEFLTYFQNEAQLEKSRLLSDRFSAERPKGSFSTLEIQRTEQGDSAMYLCASSYGREQYFGPGTRLTVT.

In this sample, this clone turned up once. The chain recombines TRBV7-2 with TRBJ2-2; 9 nucleotides match TRBD1. Germline loops: CDR1 SGHTA, CDR2 FQGNSA. CDR3 length equals 16 residues. The junction had 10 bases not matched to a gene; V was cut back by 5 bases and J by 6 bases. Here the CDR3 DNA reads TGTGCCAGCAGCACGGACAGGGGCCGACGGGCCGGGGAGCTGTTTTTT. Encoded protein: CASSTDRGRRAGELFF.

The chain couples TRBV4-3 to TRBJ1-1; D unresolved. V was trimmed by 5 bases and J by 1 base, leaving 5 bases between them. From germline, CDR1 is LGHNA and CDR2 YSLEER. This CDR3 region has 12 residues. The CDR3 loop is CASSFTNTEAFF. DNA of the CDR3: TGCGCCAGCAGCTTTACGAACACTGAAGCTTTCTTT.

The chain combines TRBV5-1 with TRBJ2-5; D call uncertain. CDR1 and CDR2 from the germline V gene are SGHRS and YFSETQ. CDR3 length equals 15 residues. Trimming stripped 1 base from V and 0 bases from J, with 10 bases between. This CDR3 reads CASSLLPEYQETQYF. CDR3 DNA sequence: TGCGCCAGCAGCTTGCTCCCAGAGTACCAAGAGACCCAGTACTTC. The full variable domain, with the rest looked up from reference TRBV5-1 and TRBJ2-5, is KAGVTQTPRYLIKTRGQQVTLSCSPISGHRSVSWYQQTPGQGLQFLFEYFSETQRNKGNFPGRFSGRQFSNSRSEMNVSTLELGDSALYLCASSLLPEYQETQYFGPGTRLLVL.

The rearrangement joins TRBV9 to TRBJ2-7; weak D call: TRBD2 (6 bases). This CDR3 comprises 18 residues. Germline lookup yields CDR1 SGDLS and CDR2 YYNGEE. Trimming took off 0 bases at V and 4 bases at J, with 23 bases between the two ends. The CDR3 nucleotides are TGTGCCAGCAGCGTAGTTGTAGGCAGGGACTTCAATAAGTACGAGCAGTACTTC. It yields the protein CASSVVVGRDFNKYEQYF.

This chain uses TRBV6-6 with TRBJ1-6, with 7 bases matching TRBD1. This CDR3 is 16 amino acids long. Looked up from germline, CDR1 is MNHNY and CDR2 is SVGAGI (reference sequence). Trimming at V came to 0 bases and at J to 8 bases, leaving 7 bases not matched to a gene. Here the CDR3 DNA reads TGTGCCAGCAGTTACTCCCTCGACAGGGAAGATTCACCCCTCCACTTT. Translating gives CASSYSLDREDSPLHF.

This chain connects TRBV27 to TRBJ2-2; D is ambiguous. The CDR3 contains 15 residues. V dropped 4 bases and J dropped 4 bases, with 13 bases sitting between them. Germline V lookup: CDR1 MNHEY, CDR2 SMNVEV (reference sequence). The CDR3 spells CASSSGEDLTGELFF. In DNA, the CDR3 is TGTGCCAGCAGTTCGGGCGAAGACCTCACCGGGGAGCTGTTTTTT.

The CDR3 region is CASSYSNGRRDEQFF. The CDR3 DNA follows: TGTGCCAGCAGTTACTCGAACGGGAGGAGGGATGAGCAGTTCTTC. This chain connects TRBV6-5 to TRBJ2-1; 7 bases align to TRBD2. Germline values: CDR1 MNHEY, CDR2 SVGAGI. Trimming removed 0 bases from V and 8 bases from J; junction bases left unmatched: 7. The CDR3 loop spans 15 amino acids.

The rearrangement joins TRBV27 to TRBJ2-3; D might be TRBD1 or TRBD2, each matching 6 bases. This CDR3 is 16 amino acids long. Per the germline V gene, CDR1 is MNHEY and CDR2 is SMNVEV (reference sequence). The V end was cut by 6 bases, the J end by 0 bases, with 16 bases between. CDR3 sequence reads: CASRGGTLLSTDTQYF. DNA of the CDR3: TGTGCCAGCAGGGGGGGCACCCTACTTAGCACAGATACGCAGTATTTT.

The chain links TRBV4-1 to TRBJ1-5; tentative D call: TRBD1 (5 bases). The CDR3 has 17 amino acids. With 0 bases removed from V and 0 bases from J, the gap between germline ends came to 12 bases. Germline CDR1 is MGHRA and CDR2 is YSYEKL. CDR3 protein: CASSQDYGGYSNQPQHF. CDR3 DNA: TGCGCCAGCAGCCAAGATTACGGGGGTTATAGCAATCAGCCCCAGCATTTT.